This TCR beta chain was recovered during a study of T cell repertoires in cytomegalovirus infection. TCRdb re-analysed the reads in MiXCR, keeping a single row per CDR3 protein. The sample lists 200,000 or so distinct CDR3 sequences, approximately 20% occurring once. The CDR3 spans 17 residues. V gave up 1 base and J gave up 0 bases, with 13 bases separating them. Germline CDR1 reads MGHDK; CDR2 reads SYGVNS. V and J are TRBV25-1 and TRBJ1-5, with no clear D. This TCR was recovered from a human donor in good health (CMV status not recorded). Some clones in this sample may be carry-over from other donors' samples. Sequencing was done on a sample of PBMCs. The CDR3 sequence: CASSEFGGQDSNQPQHF. In DNA form, the CDR3 reads TGTGCCAGCAGTGAATTCGGCGGCCAGGATAGCAATCAGCCCCAGCATTTT.